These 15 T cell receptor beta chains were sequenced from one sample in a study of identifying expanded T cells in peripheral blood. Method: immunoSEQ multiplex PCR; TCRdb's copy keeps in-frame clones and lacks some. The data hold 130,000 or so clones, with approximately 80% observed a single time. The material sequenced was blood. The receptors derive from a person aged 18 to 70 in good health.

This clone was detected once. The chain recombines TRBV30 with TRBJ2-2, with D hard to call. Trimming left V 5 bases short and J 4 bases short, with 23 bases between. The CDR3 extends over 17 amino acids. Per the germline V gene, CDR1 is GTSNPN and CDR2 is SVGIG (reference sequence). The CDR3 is CAWASGPAHGITGELFF. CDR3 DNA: TGTGCCTGGGCCTCTGGACCTGCCCATGGAATCACCGGGGAGCTGTTTTTT.

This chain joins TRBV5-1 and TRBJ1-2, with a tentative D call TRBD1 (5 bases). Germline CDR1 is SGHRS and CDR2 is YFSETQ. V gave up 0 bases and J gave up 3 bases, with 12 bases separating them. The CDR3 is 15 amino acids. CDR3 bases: TGCGCCAGCAGCTTGGTGGGGGGGAAGGACTATGGCTACACCTTC. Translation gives CASSLVGGKDYGYTF.

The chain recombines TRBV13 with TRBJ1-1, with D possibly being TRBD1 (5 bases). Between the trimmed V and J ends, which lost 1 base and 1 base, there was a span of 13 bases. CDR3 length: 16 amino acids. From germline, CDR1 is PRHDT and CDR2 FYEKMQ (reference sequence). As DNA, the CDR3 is TGTGCCAGCAGCTTAGTATGGGAGGGGCAGAACACTGAAGCTTTCTTT. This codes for CASSLVWEGQNTEAFF.

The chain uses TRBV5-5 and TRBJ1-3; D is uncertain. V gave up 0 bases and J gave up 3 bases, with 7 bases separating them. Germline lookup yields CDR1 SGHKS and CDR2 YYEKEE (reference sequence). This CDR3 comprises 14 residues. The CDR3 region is CASSLELIGNTIYF. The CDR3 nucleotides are TGTGCCAGCAGCTTGGAACTCATTGGAAACACCATATATTTT.

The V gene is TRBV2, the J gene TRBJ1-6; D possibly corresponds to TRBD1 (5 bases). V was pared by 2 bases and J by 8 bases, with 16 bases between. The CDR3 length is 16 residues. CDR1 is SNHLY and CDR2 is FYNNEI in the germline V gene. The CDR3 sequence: CASSETRVGVDSPLHF. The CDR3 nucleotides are TGTGCCAGCAGTGAAACCAGGGTCGGGGTAGATTCACCCCTCCACTTT.

The CDR3 region has the DNA TGTGCCAGCAGCCATCGGACAGGGCGGAATCAGCCCCAGCATTTT. As protein: CASSHRTGRNQPQHF. This rearrangement joins TRBV7-2 to TRBJ1-5; 8 bases agree with TRBD1. The CDR3 is 15 amino acids. CDR1 is SGHTA, CDR2 FQGNSA, per germline. After removal of 5 bases from V and 4 bases from J, the junction contained 7 bases not matched to a gene.

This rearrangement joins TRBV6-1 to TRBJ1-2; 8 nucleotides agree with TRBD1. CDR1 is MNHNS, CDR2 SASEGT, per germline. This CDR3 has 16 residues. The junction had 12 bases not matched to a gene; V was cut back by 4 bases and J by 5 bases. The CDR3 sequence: CASSGSGTGAPYGYTF. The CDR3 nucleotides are TGTGCCAGCAGTGGATCCGGGACAGGCGCTCCTTATGGCTACACCTTC.

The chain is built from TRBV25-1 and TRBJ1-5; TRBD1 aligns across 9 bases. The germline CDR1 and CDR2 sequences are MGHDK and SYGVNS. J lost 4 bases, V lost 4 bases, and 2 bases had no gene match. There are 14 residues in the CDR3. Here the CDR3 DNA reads TGTGCCAGCAGTGGCGGGACAGGGAATCAGCCCCAGCATTTT. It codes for CASSGGTGNQPQHF. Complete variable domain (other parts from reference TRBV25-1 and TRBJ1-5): EADIYQTPRYLVIGTGKKITLECSQTMGHDKMYWYQQDPGMELHLIHYSYGVNSTEKGDLSSESTVSRIRTEHFPLTLESARPSHTSQYLCASSGGTGNQPQHFGDGTRLSIL.

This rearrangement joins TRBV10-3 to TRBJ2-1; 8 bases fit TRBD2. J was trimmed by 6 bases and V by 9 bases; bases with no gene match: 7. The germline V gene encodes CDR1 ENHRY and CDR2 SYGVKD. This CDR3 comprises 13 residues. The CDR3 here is CAMGTREGNEQFF. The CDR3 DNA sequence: TGTGCCATGGGGACTAGAGAGGGCAATGAGCAGTTCTTC.

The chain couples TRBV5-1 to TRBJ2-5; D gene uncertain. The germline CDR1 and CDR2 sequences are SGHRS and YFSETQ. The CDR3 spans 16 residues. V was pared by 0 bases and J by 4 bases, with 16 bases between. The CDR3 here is CASSLAPSGSGETQYF. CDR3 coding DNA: TGCGCCAGCAGCTTGGCCCCGTCGGGCTCGGGAGAGACCCAGTACTTC.

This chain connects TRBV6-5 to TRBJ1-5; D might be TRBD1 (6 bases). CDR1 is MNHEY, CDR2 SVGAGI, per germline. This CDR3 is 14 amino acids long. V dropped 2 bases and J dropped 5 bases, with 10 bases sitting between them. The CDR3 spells CASSYHRVDQPQHF. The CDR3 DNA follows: TGTGCCAGCAGTTACCACAGGGTAGATCAGCCCCAGCATTTT.

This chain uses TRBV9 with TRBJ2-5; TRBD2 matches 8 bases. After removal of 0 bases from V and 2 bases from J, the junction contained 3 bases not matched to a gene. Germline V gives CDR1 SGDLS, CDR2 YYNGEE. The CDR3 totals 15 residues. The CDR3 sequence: CASSVERGRQETQYF. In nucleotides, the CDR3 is TGTGCCAGCAGCGTAGAGCGGGGGCGGCAAGAGACCCAGTACTTC. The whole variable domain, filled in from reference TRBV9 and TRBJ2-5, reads DSGVTQTPKHLITATGQRVTLRCSPRSGDLSVYWYQQSLDQGLQFLIQYYNGEERAKGNILERFSAQQFPDLHSELNLSSLELGDSALYFCASSVERGRQETQYFGPGTRLLVL.

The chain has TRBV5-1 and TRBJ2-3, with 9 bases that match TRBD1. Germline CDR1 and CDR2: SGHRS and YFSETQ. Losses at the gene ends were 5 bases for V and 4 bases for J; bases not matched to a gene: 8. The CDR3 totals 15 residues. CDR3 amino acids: CASSPDRGSSDTQYF. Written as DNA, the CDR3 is TGCGCCAGCAGTCCGGACAGGGGAAGTTCAGATACGCAGTATTTT. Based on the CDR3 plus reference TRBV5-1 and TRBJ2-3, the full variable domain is KAGVTQTPRYLIKTRGQQVTLSCSPISGHRSVSWYQQTPGQGLQFLFEYFSETQRNKGNFPGRFSGRQFSNSRSEMNVSTLELGDSALYLCASSPDRGSSDTQYFGPGTRLTVL.

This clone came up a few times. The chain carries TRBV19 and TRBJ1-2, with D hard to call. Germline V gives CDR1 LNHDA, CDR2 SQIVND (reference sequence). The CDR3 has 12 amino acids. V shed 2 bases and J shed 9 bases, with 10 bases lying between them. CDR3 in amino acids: CASSISSLSYTF. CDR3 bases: TGTGCCAGTAGTATAAGCAGCCTAAGCTACACCTTC. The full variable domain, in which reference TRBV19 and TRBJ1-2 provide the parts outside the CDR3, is DGGITQSPKYLFRKEGQNVTLSCEQNLNHDAMYWYRQDPGQGLRLIYYSQIVNDFQKGDIAEGYSVSREKKESFPLTVTSAQKNPTAFYLCASSISSLSYTFGSGTRLTVV.

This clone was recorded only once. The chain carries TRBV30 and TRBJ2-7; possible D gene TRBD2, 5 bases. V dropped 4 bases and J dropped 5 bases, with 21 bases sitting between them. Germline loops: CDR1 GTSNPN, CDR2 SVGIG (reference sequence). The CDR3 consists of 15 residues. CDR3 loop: CAWTTSIFRRNEQYF. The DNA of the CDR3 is TGTGCCTGGACAACCTCTATCTTTAGGAGGAACGAGCAGTACTTC.